This T cell receptor beta chain was retrieved from a study of blood T cell repertoires in COVID-19. This clone was observed a handful of times. In the original workflow: For nucleated cells, counts were estimated from reference gene primer amplification. The data were produced by immunoSEQ multiplex PCR, yet TCRdb's version contains in-frame clones alone and is incomplete. The V and J calls and clone size are taken from that table; D and trimming were inferred from the DNA. The sample has about 190,000 clones, more than 85% seen once. The CDR3 is 13 residues long. V lost 3 bases and J 0 bases, leaving 8 bases between the germline ends. Germline-derived CDR1 and CDR2 are DFQATT and SNEGSKA (reference sequence).

The specimen sequenced was peripheral blood. The receptor was derived from a man aged 25 to 45 with acute or convalescent COVID-19. The chain joins TRBV20-1 to TRBJ1-1; D remains ambiguous. In nucleotides, the CDR3 is TGCAGTGCTAGTACGGTTATGAACACTGAAGCTTTCTTT. It yields the protein CSASTVMNTEAFF.